This TCR beta chain is drawn from a study of shared clonotypes between healthy human individuals. The CDR3 extends over 14 amino acids. The germline V gene has CDR1 MNHNY and CDR2 SVGAGI (reference sequence). Trimming left V 7 bases short and J 0 bases short, with 13 bases between. Naive CD8 populations comprised CD45RO-negative cells positively selected for CCR7, excluding terminally differentiated effector memory CD45RA+ cells. The protocol was immunoSEQ multiplex PCR, while the TCRdb copy is restricted to in-frame clones and leaves out a portion. The profile shows a few hundred thousand clones, nearly 97% of them singletons. This clone appeared a single time.

The sequence was obtained from a woman aged 30 to 39 in good health. The genes are TRBV6-6 and TRBJ2-7; unclear D gene. Sample: naive CD8+ T cells sorted from blood. The CDR3 nucleotides read TGTGCCAGCACTAATCAGATCCCCTCCTACGAGCAGTACTTC. The encoded protein is CASTNQIPSYEQYF.